This T cell receptor (beta chain) emerged from a study of blood T cells in healthy people across ages. CDR1 and CDR2 (germline): DFQATT, SNEGSKA (reference sequence). The CDR3 covers 15 residues. V was clipped by 1 base and J by 6 bases, with 16 bases between them. Each donor was a healthy Caucasian individual from Russia, aged about 6 to 95. Each donor supplied approximately 10 milliliters of peripheral blood. A second about 6 to 12 cycle PCR used barcoded and J-beta primers. TCRdb redid the calling of the 5' RACE reads with MiXCR, one entry per CDR3 protein. The sample shows some 900,000 distinct CDR3 sequences, about 28% of them seen only once.

This TCR derives from a woman of 80 years or more in good health. Material for sequencing was blood. This chain links TRBV20-1 with TRBJ1-5; D is unclear. CDR3 loop: CSARAGLVWAQPQHF. Here the CDR3 DNA reads TGCAGTGCTAGAGCTGGGTTGGTCTGGGCTCAGCCCCAGCATTTT.